This T cell receptor beta chain was obtained from a study of T cell responses to AZD1222 COVID-19 vaccine (dated by TCRdb to about 2021). Background on the whole study: AZD1222 recipients whose second dose came at about 4 weeks and those whose second dose came at about 12 weeks were combined into one group, since spike-specific TCR depth and breadth did not differ between the two schedules. Trial participants were enrolled by age into 18-55, 56-69 and 70-plus year subgroups, with about 150, 27 and 61 TCR-sequenced participants respectively. TCR sequencing was performed for 230 to 250 trial participants, of whom roughly 200 were given two doses of AZD1222 and around 25 were given two doses of MenACWY control vaccine. Results the study describes overall, beyond this receptor: The vaccine-associated CD4 TCRs covered the entire spike protein, and the dominant responses fell in regions 160-218 and 743-854. Conclusions about previously exposed vaccinees are limited because only five to seven AZD1222 recipients were SARS-CoV-2 seropositive at baseline. Reportedly, almost half of the unique spike-specific TCRs recognized epitopes lying outside the regions that are mutated in the B.1.351 and B.1.1.7 variants. After two AZD1222 doses, spike-specific TCR breadth and depth were significantly higher than at day 0 and than in MenACWY recipients. In the small 56-69-year group, the increase in depth fell short of significance, most likely because of low power. Most participants were white British and females outnumbered males, and the authors suggested that clonal diversity may have been underestimated. Because no day 14 peak-response samples were available, repertoires were characterized only after the peak T cell response.

Comment on this clone: Which antigen it targets is not known. No base-level quality is on record; no much larger clone is a single base apart.

The CDR3 regions of human TCRbeta chains were analyzed by immunosequencing. On the study's bioinformatics: TCRs in the repertoires were compared against a reference library of SARS-CoV-2-specific TCRs that had been generated with the MIRA antigen-specificity platform. Breadth meant the fraction of unique TCRs that were SARS-CoV-2-associated, whereas depth meant the fraction of total T cells that were SARS-CoV-2-associated. Using the MIRA data, every spike-specific TCR was mapped to the spike region that the TCR reacted to and assigned to either a CD4 or a CD8 class. Log10-transformed breadth and depth values were compared by one-way ANOVA with Sidak's multiple comparisons tests. In its TCRdb copy, this immuneACCESS table keeps in-frame sequences only and misses some clones. Where compared with another copy, unresolved V genes explain less than half of these, and the others have no known cause. The DNA gave D and trimming, while V, J and clone size come from that table. This sample comprises some 140,000 clones, around 90% of them detected only once. The ten most abundant clones make up over 15% of the sample.

The time point label here, explained by the study, means: baseline before first vaccination. Vaccinee samples were obtained from the UK trials COV001 and COV002, which included a single-blind randomized controlled phase 2/3 trial of AZD1222 (ChAdOx1 nCoV-19) in healthy adults. For TCRbeta chain sequencing, PBMC samples were collected from trial participants at day 0 and at day 28 after the second dose. The clonotype was recovered from an adult in good health. The source was peripheral blood, collected on day 0 of AZD1222 vaccination.

The CDR3 sequence is CASSMGTDLGTDTQYF. At the DNA level, the sequence is TGTGCCAGTAGTATGGGGACAGACCTGGGAACAGATACGCAGTATTTT. Recombination joined TRBV19 with TRBJ2-3; 7 bases in the junction line up with TRBD1. Reading from cysteine to phenylalanine, the CDR3 counts 16 amino acids. The CDR3 DNA has 48 bases and is translated from base 1. From a lookup of the germline V gene (reference sequence), CDR1 and CDR2 are LNHDA and SQIVND. Clipping removes 3 bases from V and 3 bases from J, with 9 as the unmatched junction base count. The full variable domain, with segments outside the CDR3 supplied by the reference TRBV19 and TRBJ2-3 proteins, appears as DGGITQSPKYLFRKEGQNVTLSCEQNLNHDAMYWYRQDPGQGLRLIYYSQIVNDFQKGDIAEGYSVSREKKESFPLTVTSAQKNPTAFYLCASSMGTDLGTDTQYFGPGTRLTVL.